Listed here are 27 T cell receptor beta chains from one sample, sequenced in a study of CD8 T cells in Susac syndrome. Random hexamers were used to reverse transcribe the RNA input (roughly 0.5 to 1 ug). One entry per CDR3 protein results from TCRdb running MiXCR on the immunoSEQ multiplex PCR reads. Of 170,000 or so distinct CDR3 sequences in the sample, roughly 95% are singletons; the top ten hold roughly 0.12%. The sample was CD4+ T cells from PBMCs. The receptors shown here come from a human donor with Susac syndrome.

This clonotype has a single count. The V call is TRBV7-9, the J call TRBJ2-6; TRBD1 might be the D (6 bases). V lost 2 bases to trimming and J lost 0 bases, with 11 bases between them. Germline CDR1 is SEHNR and CDR2 is FQNEAQ (reference sequence). The CDR3 has 17 residues. The CDR3 reads CASSLLRGNSGANVLTF. The CDR3 DNA reads TGTGCCAGCAGCTTACTCAGGGGAAACTCTGGGGCCAACGTCCTGACTTTC.

This rearrangement joins TRBV7-9 to TRBJ1-1; 9 bases are shared with TRBD1. V shed 3 bases and J 12 bases; nucleotides not matched to a gene: 14. The germline V gene encodes CDR1 SEHNR and CDR2 FQNEAQ (reference sequence). The CDR3 has 15 residues. For the CDR3, the DNA is TGTGCCAGCAGCTTGGCCGGGGACAGGGCGACCCGCCCTTTCTTT. It specifies CASSLAGDRATRPFF. The complete variable domain, with remaining parts taken from reference TRBV7-9 and TRBJ1-1, reads DTGVSQNPRHKITKRGQNVTFRCDPISEHNRLYWYRQTLGQGPEFLTYFQNEAQLEKSRLLSDRFSAERPKGSFSTLEIQRTEQGDSAMYLCASSLAGDRATRPFFGQGTRLTVV.

This clonotype was observed once. This sequence joins TRBV29-1 and TRBJ2-1, with D perhaps TRBD1 (6 bases). Germline V gene sequence: CDR1 SQVTM, CDR2 ANQGSEA. CDR3 length: 11 amino acids. Trimming pared 4 bases from V and 9 bases from J, leaving 10 bases between. In DNA, the CDR3 is TGCAGCGTTGGAGGACAGTTTGAGCAGTTCTTC. This sequence encodes CSVGGQFEQFF.

The genes are TRBV30 and TRBJ2-5, with no clear D. V was clipped by 1 base and J by 1 base, with 7 bases between them. Germline V lookup: CDR1 GTSNPN, CDR2 SVGIG (reference sequence). This CDR3 is built from 13 residues. The CDR3 loop is CAWSESFQETQYF. The CDR3 DNA is TGTGCCTGGAGTGAAAGCTTCCAAGAGACCCAGTACTTC.

J is TRBJ2-3 and V is TRBV20-1; 9 nucleotides align to TRBD2. The J segment lost 3 bases and the V segment lost 5 bases, leaving 12 bases of the junction unmatched. The CDR3 is 16 amino acids. The V gene's germline CDR1 is DFQATT and CDR2 SNEGSKA (reference sequence). CDR3 residues: CSAGVGSGRRTDTQYF. CDR3 bases: TGCAGTGCTGGGGTTGGAAGCGGGAGGAGGACAGATACGCAGTATTTT.

The rearrangement joins TRBV27 to TRBJ2-1; TRBD2 matches at 13 bases. The V gene end was trimmed by 8 bases and the J gene end by 6 bases; junction bases not matched to a gene: 7. Germline V gene sequence: CDR1 MNHEY, CDR2 SMNVEV (reference sequence). This CDR3 region has 15 residues. DNA for the CDR3: TGTGCCAGCCGGGGACTAGCGGGGAACTTCAATGAGCAGTTCTTC. As protein: CASRGLAGNFNEQFF.

The rearrangement links TRBV28 to TRBJ2-7, with TRBD1 as a possible D gene (5 bases). The V gene's germline CDR1 is MDHEN and CDR2 SYDVKM. Deletions cut 8 bases from V and 4 bases from J, with 9 bases between. The CDR3 extends over 11 amino acids. CDR3 sequence reads: CASLGRYEQYF. The CDR3 nucleotides are TGTGCCAGCCTGGGGCGGTACGAGCAGTACTTC. Full variable domain (remainder filled in from reference TRBV28 and TRBJ2-7): DVKVTQSSRYLVKRTGEKVFLECVQDMDHENMFWYRQDPGLGLRLIYFSYDVKMKEKGDIPEGYSVSREKKERFSLILESASTNQTSMYLCASLGRYEQYFGPGTRLTVT.

The CDR3 spells CASRTGDPTGELFF. DNA of the CDR3: TGTGCCAGCAGGACAGGGGACCCCACCGGGGAGCTGTTTTTT. The chain recombines TRBV6-2 or TRBV6-3 with TRBJ2-2; 8 bases agree with TRBD1. The CDR3 is 14 residues long. Germline V gene data show CDR1 as MNHEY and CDR2 as SVGEGT. Trimming at V came to 6 bases and at J to 4 bases, leaving 4 bases not matched to a gene.

This chain links TRBV11-2 with TRBJ2-1; D remains unclear. The germline CDR1 and CDR2 sequences are SGHAT and FQNNGV. The CDR3 contains 15 residues. V lost 0 bases, J lost 7 bases, and 13 bases lay in between. DNA of the CDR3: TGTGCCAGCAGCTTAGAGCCGGGCCGAAATAATGAGCAGTTCTTC. It specifies CASSLEPGRNNEQFF. Full variable domain (missing parts from reference TRBV11-2 and TRBJ2-1): EAGVAQSPRYKIIEKRQSVAFWCNPISGHATLYWYQQILGQGPKLLIQFQNNGVVDDSQLPKDRFSAERLKGVDSTLKIQPAKLEDSAVYLCASSLEPGRNNEQFFGPGTRLTVL.

The chain combines TRBV7-2 with TRBJ1-2, with no clear D. The CDR3 contains 12 residues. Trimming pared 5 bases from V and 10 bases from J, leaving 14 bases between. Germline V gives CDR1 SGHTA, CDR2 FQGNSA. The CDR3 sequence is CASSPERSHYTF. The CDR3 bases are TGTGCCAGCAGCCCCGAAAGGAGCCACTACACCTTC.

The chain carries TRBV6-4 and TRBJ1-6; D may be TRBD1 (6 bases). CDR1 is MRHNA, CDR2 SNTAGT, per germline. V was clipped by 4 bases and J by 8 bases, with 9 bases between them. The CDR3 covers 13 residues. CDR3 nucleotide sequence: TGTGCCAGCAGTGTACAGGGCGATTCACCCCTCCACTTT. As protein: CASSVQGDSPLHF.

The chain recombines TRBV18 with TRBJ2-7; no definite D call. The CDR3 runs 15 residues. Trimming pared 3 bases from V and 0 bases from J, leaving 12 bases between. Germline CDR1 is KGHSH and CDR2 is LQKENI. The CDR3 sequence: CASSPSPVGSYEQYV. In nucleotides, the CDR3 is TGTGCCAGCTCACCCTCCCCAGTGGGCTCCTACGAGCAGTACGTC.

The V and J genes are TRBV4-2 and TRBJ1-6; no clear D. Trimming cost V 3 bases and J 7 bases, with 16 bases left between them. Germline V gene data show CDR1 as LGHNA and CDR2 as YNFKEQ. The CDR3 has 16 residues. Here the CDR3 reads CASSQDGWPENSPLHF. The CDR3, as DNA: TGTGCCAGCAGCCAGGATGGCTGGCCGGAGAATTCACCCCTCCACTTT.

The CDR3 sequence is CASSLGKQGTQPQHF. The CDR3 DNA is TGTGCCAGTAGCCTCGGGAAACAGGGGACGCAGCCCCAGCATTTT. This sequence joins TRBV19 and TRBJ1-5; 7 bases agree with TRBD1. CDR3 length: 15 amino acids. Germline V CDR1 and CDR2: LNHDA, SQIVND (reference sequence). V was pared by 6 bases and J by 7 bases, with 12 bases of the junction left unmatched. Full variable domain (outside the CDR3, taken from reference TRBV19 and TRBJ1-5): DGGITQSPKYLFRKEGQNVTLSCEQNLNHDAMYWYRQDPGQGLRLIYYSQIVNDFQKGDIAEGYSVSREKKESFPLTVTSAQKNPTAFYLCASSLGKQGTQPQHFGDGTRLSIL.

This clonotype was recorded only once. The J gene is TRBJ1-1, the V gene TRBV27, with 9 nucleotides matching TRBD1. V shed 5 bases and J 6 bases; nucleotides not matched to a gene: 10. This CDR3 spans 15 amino acids. Germline values: CDR1 MNHEY, CDR2 SMNVEV (reference sequence). This CDR3 reads CASSPLGQGPPEAFF. The DNA of the CDR3 is TGTGCCAGCAGTCCTCTGGGACAGGGCCCCCCTGAAGCTTTCTTT.

The rearrangement links TRBV18 to TRBJ1-1; 7 positions match TRBD1. Germline V gives CDR1 KGHSH, CDR2 LQKENI. V lost 5 bases to trimming and J lost 0 bases; unmatched junction nucleotides: 0. This CDR3 contains 13 residues. The CDR3 reads CASSGTVNTEAFF. CDR3 sequence (DNA): TGTGCCAGCTCAGGGACAGTGAACACTGAAGCTTTCTTT.

The chain uses TRBV7-9 and TRBJ2-3; D may be TRBD1 (6 bases). The CDR3 spans 13 residues. CDR1 SEHNR and CDR2 FQNEAQ come from the germline V gene (reference sequence). Trimming took off 3 bases at V and 4 bases at J, with 8 bases between the two ends. DNA for the CDR3: TGTGCCAGCAGCTTGGGGGCCTCAGATACGCAGTATTTT. It yields the protein CASSLGASDTQYF.

This chain joins TRBV6-5 and TRBJ1-2; D is perhaps TRBD1 (6 bases). This CDR3 is 12 amino acids long. Deletions cut 9 bases from V and 7 bases from J, with 15 bases between. CDR1 and CDR2 from the germline V gene are MNHEY and SVGAGI. The CDR3 sequence: CASHGGGVGYTF. Written as DNA, the CDR3 is TGTGCCAGTCACGGGGGCGGCGTTGGCTACACCTTC.

The chain has TRBV11-2 and TRBJ2-5; the D is unclear. Trimming took 0 bases from V and 5 from J, leaving 7 bases between them. The germline CDR1 and CDR2 sequences are SGHAT and FQNNGV. The CDR3 has 13 residues. The CDR3 nucleotides are TGTGCCAGCAGCTTAGATGACACGGAGACCCAGTACTTC. It encodes CASSLDDTETQYF.

The J gene is TRBJ2-3, the V gene TRBV7-2, with 8 positions matching TRBD2. Trimming cost V 5 bases and J 7 bases; bases outside gene matches: 8. Germline V gene data show CDR1 as SGHTA and CDR2 as FQGNSA. This CDR3 contains 14 residues. The chain's CDR3 is CASSGRGGANTQYF. For the CDR3, the DNA is TGTGCCAGCAGCGGACGGGGGGGGGCGAATACGCAGTATTTT.

This clonotype has more than one count but fewer than ten. The chain uses TRBV4-2 and TRBJ1-5; D is undetermined. The CDR3 loop spans 12 amino acids. The germline V gene encodes CDR1 LGHNA and CDR2 YNFKEQ. Trimming took off 0 bases at V and 6 bases at J, with 3 bases between the two ends. The CDR3 DNA sequence: TGTGCCAGCAGCCAAGAGGGTCAGCCCCAGCATTTT. Encoded protein: CASSQEGQPQHF.

V and J are TRBV7-8 and TRBJ1-1; 7 bases are shared with TRBD1. This CDR3 region has 14 residues. The germline V gene has CDR1 SGHVS and CDR2 FQNEAQ. V shed 3 bases and J 4 bases; nucleotides not matched to a gene: 5. The CDR3 reads CASSFDRVGTEAFF. CDR3 sequence (DNA): TGTGCCAGCAGCTTCGACAGGGTTGGCACTGAAGCTTTCTTT.

V gene TRBV12-3 or TRBV12-4 combines with J gene TRBJ2-2; no clear D gene. Between the trimmed V and J ends, which lost 7 bases and 4 bases, there was a span of 10 bases. The CDR3 has 13 amino acids. The CDR3 loop reads CASNDLSTGELFF. CDR3 DNA: TGTGCCAGCAACGATCTTAGCACCGGGGAGCTGTTTTTT.

The rearrangement links TRBV30 to TRBJ2-1; 14 bases are a match to TRBD2. CDR1 is GTSNPN, CDR2 SVGIG, per germline (reference sequence). V shed 5 bases and J 9 bases; nucleotides not matched to a gene: 9. The CDR3 is made up of 15 amino acids. CDR3 in amino acids: CAWGSGLAGVGEQFF. CDR3 nucleotides: TGTGCCTGGGGTTCGGGACTAGCGGGAGTAGGTGAGCAGTTCTTC.

The genes are TRBV5-1 and TRBJ2-7, with D perhaps matching TRBD1 (5 bases). The CDR3 consists of 13 residues. The germline V gene encodes CDR1 SGHRS and CDR2 YFSETQ. Deletions cut 5 bases from V and 3 bases from J, with 12 bases between. CDR3 sequence reads: CASRPHTGYEQYF. DNA for the CDR3: TGCGCCAGCAGACCCCACACAGGCTACGAGCAGTACTTC.

The chain couples TRBV15 to TRBJ2-7, with 11 bases fitting TRBD1. After removal of 5 bases from V and 3 bases from J, the junction contained 12 bases not matched to a gene. Germline-derived CDR1 and CDR2 are LNHNV and YYDKDF (reference sequence). This CDR3 is 17 amino acids long. CDR3 nucleotide sequence: TGTGCCACCAGCTCCCGTCTGGACAGGGGGCATATCTACGAGCAGTACGTC. Amino acids: CATSSRLDRGHIYEQYV.

The V gene is TRBV7-9, the J gene TRBJ2-3; TRBD2 might be the D (7 bases). Germline V CDR1 and CDR2: SEHNR, FQNEAQ (reference sequence). CDR3 length equals 16 residues. Trimming stripped 1 base from V and 4 bases from J, with 15 bases between. CDR3 sequence: CASSLVLAGAPDTQYF. The CDR3 nucleotides are TGTGCCAGCAGCTTAGTTTTGGCGGGGGCCCCAGATACGCAGTATTTT.